This T cell receptor beta chain is from a study of CD8+CD57+ T cells in acquired aplastic anemia (dated by TCRdb to the late 2010s). Concerning the study at large: On average, sorted CD4+ and CD8+ cells yielded around 3.4 ug of extracted DNA, with a range of about 0.18 to 27.4 ug. CD8+CD57+ expansion was defined as a frequency above the mean frequency observed in healthy subjects.

The investigation overall reported the following: Patients and healthy controls showed no significant difference in CD8+ Simpson's diversity (P=0.060). Around 31 CD8+ CDR3 sequences were shared between patients and controls but appeared highly expressed in patients and within their immunodominant clones.

The CDR3 holds 15 amino acids from the cysteine to the phenylalanine. Only CDR3 DNA remains: 45 bases, in frame from the first base. CDR1 and CDR2 (SGHRS, YFSETQ) derive from the germline V gene. V and J lose 0 bases and 4 bases, and a span of 10 bases separates them. Expansion of CD8+CD57+ cells had been shown by flow cytometry in the patients chosen for sequencing. All patients had severe acquired aplastic anemia diagnosed by International Study of Aplastic Anemia and Agranulocytosis and Camitta criteria. At the time blood was sampled, none of the patients had received any therapy. The study deep-sequenced TCR repertoires of sorted CD4+ and CD8+ blood T cells from severe aplastic anemia patients and healthy subjects. In the USA, patient enrollment took place under clinicaltrials.gov protocols 00001620, 01623167, 00001397, 00071045, 00081523 and 00961064. Ficoll-Paque density gradient centrifugation was used to isolate peripheral blood mononuclear cells. Before DNA was extracted, CD4+ and CD8+ T cells were sorted using either FACS or magnetic beads.

TCR beta VDJ combination and CDR3 sequence profiling used genomic DNA as the template. An Illumina HiSeq 2000 was the platform used for TCR repertoire sequencing. Concerning the study's data processing: TRBV/TRBJ rearrangement plots, CDR3 size and DJ length profiles, and Simpson's diversity index were used to assess repertoires. The most abundant DNA sequence in the deep sequencing data was defined as the immunodominant clone. CDR3 amino acid sequences were checked for sharing across subjects and were also compared against the VDJdb database and published repertoires. TCRdb reprocessed the public reads (quality trimming at Q25 with fastp, clone calling with MiXCR) and kept in-frame beta chains. Rows with a matching CDR3 protein are joined into one entry that keeps the most common DNA and genes. The V and J calls were determined by TCRdb, not by the authors. Here the sample has 250,000 to 350,000 distinct CDR3 sequences; 56% occur a single time. The ten biggest clones cover roughly 1.2% of the sample.

A note on this clonotype: No antigen is known for it. No base qualities exist here, and no much larger clone lies one base off it.

The chain couples TRBV5-1 to TRBJ2-2, with the D gene not clear enough to name. Sequenced: sorted CD4+, CD8+, or CD8+CD57+ T cells (not recorded which) from PBMCs. The TCR originated in a human donor with aplastic anemia. The DNA is as follows: TGCGCCAGCAGCTTGGGGCCAGTCGGCACCGGGGAGCTGTTTTTT. This is translated as CASSLGPVGTGELFF.